This is a list of T cell receptor beta chains from one sample in a study of immune heterogeneity within non-small cell lung tumors. TCRdb reanalysed the multiplex PCR reads using MiXCR and keeps one entry per CDR3 protein. Among 20,000 to 25,000 distinct CDR3 sequences, about 30% were seen once, and the ten largest hold 4.1%. Sequenced sample: lung tumor tissue. The origin of the receptors is a man aged 35 to 55 with non-small cell lung cancer. CDR3s include the opening cysteine and the closing phenylalanine or tryptophan. D genes are given only for firm matches. Rows may omit the clone size; those that give it use once, few, many or a size class.

clone_size,v_call,d_call,j_call,cdr3_aa,cdr3_nt
NA,TRBV5-5,NA,TRBJ1-2,CASSLRGDYGYTF,TGTGCCAGCAGCTTGAGAGGGGACTATGGCTACACCTTC
NA,TRBV7-2,NA,TRBJ2-1,CASRALNEQF,TGTGCCAGCAGAGCACTCAATGAGCAGTTC
NA,TRBV9,NA,TRBJ2-3,CASSVVGDTQYF,TGTGCCAGCAGCGTAGTAGGAGATACGCAGTATTTT
NA,TRBV10-2,NA,TRBJ2-5,CASSGDGQETQYF,TGCGCCAGCAGTGGGGACGGTCAAGAGACCCAGTACTTC
NA,TRBV5-8,NA,TRBJ1-5,CASSLLERDQPQHF,TGTGCCAGCAGCTTGTTAGAGCGTGATCAGCCCCAGCATTTT
NA,TRBV9,TRBD1,TRBJ2-2,CASSPRGTVTNTGELFF,TGTGCCAGCAGCCCCAGAGGGACAGTCACGAACACCGGGGAGCTGTTTTTT
many,TRBV19,TRBD2,TRBJ2-1,CASRPDGGAFNEQFF,TGTGCCAGTAGACCAGACGGGGGGGCGTTCAATGAGCAGTTCTTC
many,TRBV27,NA,TRBJ1-6,CASSLSEGRGSSYNSPLHF,TGTGCCAGCAGTTTATCCGAGGGGCGGGGAAGCTCCTATAATTCACCCCTCCACTTT
medium-sized,TRBV30,TRBD1,TRBJ1-2,CAWSPLGTGNYGYTF,TGTGCCTGGAGTCCCTTAGGGACAGGGAACTATGGCTACACCTTC
few,TRBV6-1,TRBD1,TRBJ1-5,CASRIRLPGQVARYQPQHF,TGTGCCAGCAGAATACGACTTCCGGGACAGGTGGCAAGGTATCAGCCCCAGCATTTT
medium-sized,TRBV6-2/TRBV6-3,NA,TRBJ1-6,CASSNHPGQRNSPLHF,TGTGCCAGCAGTAACCACCCGGGACAAAGAAATTCACCCCTCCACTTT
medium-sized,TRBV6-1,NA,TRBJ1-1,CASRETEAFF,TGTGCCAGCAGAGAAACTGAAGCTTTCTTT
few,TRBV11-2,NA,TRBJ2-3,CASSPGASTDTQYF,TGTGCCAGCAGCCCAGGGGCTAGCACAGATACGCAGTATTTT
NA,TRBV20-1,NA,TRBJ2-7,CSATPRGMGISEQYF,TGCAGTGCTACACCTAGAGGGATGGGTATTTCCGAGCAGTACTTC
medium-sized,TRBV19,TRBD2,TRBJ2-7,CASSRGLDYEQYF,TGTGCCAGTAGTAGGGGACTAGACTACGAGCAGTACTTC
few,TRBV5-1,NA,TRBJ1-1,CASSLRGEAFF,TGCGCCAGCAGCTTGCGGGGGGAAGCTTTCTTT
NA,TRBV14,TRBD1,TRBJ2-7,CASSRYPGQGGREQYF,TGTGCCAGCAGCCGATACCCGGGACAGGGTGGTCGCGAGCAGTACTTC
NA,TRBV12-3/TRBV12-4,TRBD1,TRBJ1-6,CASSPQGGATNSPLHF,TGTGCCAGCAGCCCCCAGGGGGGGGCCACTAATTCACCCCTCCACTTT
few,TRBV7-9,TRBD1,TRBJ2-6,CASSPGQGRSGANVLTF,TGTGCCAGCAGCCCAGGACAGGGGAGGTCTGGGGCCAACGTCCTGACTTTC
few,TRBV9,TRBD1,TRBJ1-4,CASSVGQGNEKLFF,TGTGCCAGCAGCGTGGGACAGGGTAATGAAAAACTGTTTTTT
NA,TRBV30,NA,TRBJ2-7,CAWSGRGKVEQYF,TGTGCCTGGAGCGGAAGGGGAAAAGTGGAGCAGTACTTC
medium-sized,TRBV27,NA,TRBJ2-1,CASSPFWTGSGGEQFF,TGTGCCAGCAGTCCCTTCTGGACAGGTTCGGGAGGGGAGCAGTTCTTC
medium-sized,TRBV20-1,NA,TRBJ2-7,CSAQDSHEQYF,TGCAGTGCCCAAGACAGCCACGAGCAGTACTTC
NA,TRBV12-3/TRBV12-4,NA,TRBJ1-1,CASTHDRPNTAAFF,TGTGCCAGCACACACGACAGACCGAACACTGCAGCTTTCTTT
NA,TRBV19,NA,TRBJ1-3,CASSGRTYTSGNTIYF,TGTGCCAGTAGCGGACGCACCTATACCTCTGGAAACACCATATATTTT
many,TRBV30,NA,TRBJ2-7,CAWRDRGLIYEQYF,TGTGCCTGGAGGGACCGGGGCCTGATCTACGAGCAGTACTTC
medium-sized,TRBV24-1,TRBD1,TRBJ2-1,CATSDRTGAYNEQFF,TGTGCCACCAGTGATCGGACAGGGGCCTACAATGAGCAGTTCTTC
NA,TRBV19,NA,TRBJ2-1,CASRDWTRNEQFF,TGTGCCAGTAGAGATTGGACGAGGAATGAGCAGTTCTTC
few,TRBV29-1,TRBD1,TRBJ1-4,CSARDRVNEKLFF,TGCAGCGCCAGGGACAGGGTTAATGAAAAACTGTTTTTT
few,TRBV29-1,TRBD1,TRBJ1-5,CSVAGGGQPQHF,TGCAGCGTTGCAGGGGGAGGTCAGCCCCAGCATTTT
NA,TRBV7-2,NA,TRBJ2-1,CASSFGDLMVQFF,TGTGCCAGCAGCTTCGGGGACTTAATGGTGCAGTTCTTC
many,TRBV6-1,TRBD2,TRBJ2-7,CASSELAGMLEQYF,TGTGCCAGCAGTGAACTAGCGGGAATGCTCGAGCAGTACTTC
medium-sized,TRBV7-9,NA,TRBJ2-7,CASSVGSDREQYF,TGTGCCAGCAGCGTTGGCTCGGATCGGGAGCAGTACTTC
medium-sized,TRBV20-1,NA,TRBJ2-7,CSARVGLSTGEQYF,TGCAGTGCCAGGGTGGGGTTATCTACTGGGGAGCAGTACTTC
few,TRBV11-2,NA,TRBJ2-1,CASSPKIDMSYNEQFF,TGTGCCAGCAGCCCAAAGATCGACATGTCCTACAATGAGCAGTTCTTC
NA,TRBV14,TRBD2,TRBJ2-1,CASSQEPSGRINEQFF,TGTGCCAGCAGCCAAGAACCTAGCGGGCGAATCAATGAGCAGTTCTTC
few,TRBV10-2,NA,TRBJ1-1,CATAVERGTEAFF,TGCGCCACCGCGGTGGAGCGTGGGACTGAAGCTTTCTTT
few,TRBV11-3,NA,TRBJ2-3,CASSLGGDTDTQYF,TGTGCCAGCAGCTTAGGGGGTGACACAGATACGCAGTATTTT
NA,TRBV6-1,TRBD2,TRBJ2-1,CASSSLTGTSGSLNEQFF,TGTGCCAGCAGTAGCTTAACCGGGACTAGCGGGAGTTTAAATGAGCAGTTCTTC
medium-sized,TRBV2,NA,TRBJ1-2,CASSTMGYGYTF,TGTGCCAGCAGCACTATGGGGTATGGCTACACCTTC
NA,TRBV7-6,NA,TRBJ2-2,CASSLEWTRAGELFF,TGTGCCAGCAGCTTAGAGTGGACCAGGGCCGGGGAGCTGTTTTTT
NA,TRBV2,TRBD2,TRBJ2-1,CATQVGGGPRYEQFF,TGTGCCACCCAGGTCGGGGGAGGGCCCAGGTATGAGCAGTTCTTC
NA,TRBV4-2,NA,TRBJ2-3,CASSQESAHTQYF,TGTGCCAGCAGCCAAGAGAGTGCACATACGCAGTATTTT
few,TRBV5-5,NA,TRBJ2-7,CASSLDPMATYEQYF,TGTGCCAGCAGCTTGGACCCGATGGCTACCTACGAGCAGTACTTC
NA,TRBV6-1,NA,TRBJ2-1,CASSEAGRPSSYNEQFF,TGTGCCAGCAGTGAAGCGGGGCGGCCTAGCTCCTACAATGAGCAGTTCTTC